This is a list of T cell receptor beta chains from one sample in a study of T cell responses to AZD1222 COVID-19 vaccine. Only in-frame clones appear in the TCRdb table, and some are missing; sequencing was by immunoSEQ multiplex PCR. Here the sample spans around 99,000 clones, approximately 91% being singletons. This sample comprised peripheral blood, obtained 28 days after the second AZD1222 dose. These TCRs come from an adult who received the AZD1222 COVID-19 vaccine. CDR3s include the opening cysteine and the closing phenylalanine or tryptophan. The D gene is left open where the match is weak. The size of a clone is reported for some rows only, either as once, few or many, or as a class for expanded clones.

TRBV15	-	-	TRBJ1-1	TGTGCCACCAGCAGAGCCGAGCGTATGAACACTGAAGCTTTCTTT	CATSRAERMNTEAFF
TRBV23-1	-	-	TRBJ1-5	TGCGCCAGCGGACAACTACCGAATCAGCCCCAGCATTTT	CASGQLPNQPQHF
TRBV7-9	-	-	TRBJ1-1	TGTGCCAGCAGCTTAGCGGTGGCCTATCTGAACACTGAAGCTTTCTTT	CASSLAVAYLNTEAFF
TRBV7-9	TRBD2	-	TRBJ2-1	TGTGCCAGCAGGCTCCCGGGACTAGCCTACAATGAGCAGTTCTTC	CASRLPGLAYNEQFF
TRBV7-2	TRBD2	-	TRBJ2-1	TGTGCCAGCAGCAATTCGGGAGGCGAGCAGTTCTTC	CASSNSGGEQFF
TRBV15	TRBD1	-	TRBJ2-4	TGTGCCACCAGGCCAGGGGGCAGTCAAGCCAAAAACATTCAGTACTTC	CATRPGGSQAKNIQYF
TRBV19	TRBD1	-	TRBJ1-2	TGTGCCAGTAGTCCAGAGACAGGGTCGGCTAACTATGGCTACACCTTC	CASSPETGSANYGYTF
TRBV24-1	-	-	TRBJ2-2	TGTGCCACCAGTGATTTCCCAGGGGCCAACACCGGGGAGCTGTTTTTT	CATSDFPGANTGELFF
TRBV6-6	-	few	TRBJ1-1	TGTGCCACCTTGACGGGGGTTAACACTGAAGCTTTCTTT	CATLTGVNTEAFF
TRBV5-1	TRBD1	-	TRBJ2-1	TGCGCCAGCAGCCGACAGGGCGACTCCTACAATGAGCAGTTCTTC	CASSRQGDSYNEQFF
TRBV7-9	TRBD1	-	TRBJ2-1	TGTGCCAGCACGAGGGGACAGGGTCTAAATGAGCAGTTCTTC	CASTRGQGLNEQFF
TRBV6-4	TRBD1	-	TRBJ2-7	TGTGCCATCCCCGGGACAGCTACCTACGAGCAGTACTTC	CAIPGTATYEQYF
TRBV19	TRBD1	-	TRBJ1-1	TGTGCCAGTAGTGTAAACAGGGGGCCAAACACTGAAGCTTTCTTT	CASSVNRGPNTEAFF
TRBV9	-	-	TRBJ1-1	TGTGCCAGCACCCGCGGGGGCCCAATGAACACTGAAGCTTTCTTT	CASTRGGPMNTEAFF
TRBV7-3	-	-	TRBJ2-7	TGTGCCAGCAGCCCCCGGGGGCCCCCGGAACTGCAGTACTTC	CASSPRGPPELQYF
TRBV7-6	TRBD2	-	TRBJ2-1	TGTGCCAGCAGGGACCGTTCTAGCGGGGGGCCCGTGCGTCAGTTCTTC	CASRDRSSGGPVRQFF
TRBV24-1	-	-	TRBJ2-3	TGTGCCACCAGTGACCCCCTTTTGCCGGGGCCGCCGCAGTATTTT	CATSDPLLPGPPQYF
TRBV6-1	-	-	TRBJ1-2	TGTGCCAGCAGTGAAGGGGACTCCCATAACTATGGCTACACCTTC	CASSEGDSHNYGYTF
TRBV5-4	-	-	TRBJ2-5	TGTGCCAGCAGCTCGGCGGGTGGGGGGGAGACCCAGTACTTC	CASSSAGGGETQYF
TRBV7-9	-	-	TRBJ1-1	TGTGCCAGCAGCAACATTTCAATAGGTGAAGCTTTCTTT	CASSNISIGEAFF
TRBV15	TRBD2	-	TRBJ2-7	TGTGCCACCAGCAGAGATTCTAGCGGGCCGTACGAGCAGTACTTC	CATSRDSSGPYEQYF
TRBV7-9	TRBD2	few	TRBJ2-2	TGTGCCAGCAGCGAAAAGACTAGCGGGGTCACCGGGGAGCTGTTTTTT	CASSEKTSGVTGELFF
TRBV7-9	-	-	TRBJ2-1	TGTGCCAGCAGCTTCCTATATGAGCAGTTCTTC	CASSFLYEQFF
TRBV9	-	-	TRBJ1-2	TGTGCCAGCAGCTCTAGAAAGGGCGCCGGCTATGGCTACACCTTC	CASSSRKGAGYGYTF
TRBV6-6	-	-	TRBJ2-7	TGTGCCAGCAGTTACCGCAGCTACTCCTACGAGCAGTACTTC	CASSYRSYSYEQYF
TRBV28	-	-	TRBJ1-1	TGTGCCAGCGGGGGGGTTACAGGGTCGAACACTGAAGCTTTCTTT	CASGGVTGSNTEAFF
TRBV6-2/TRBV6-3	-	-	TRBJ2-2	TGTGCCAGCAGTTACATTAGGGGCACCGGGGAGCTGTTTTTT	CASSYIRGTGELFF
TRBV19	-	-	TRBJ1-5	TGTGCCAGTAAGGACGGTCTTAGCAATCAGCCCCAGCATTTT	CASKDGLSNQPQHF
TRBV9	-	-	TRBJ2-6	TGTGCCAGCAGCGCCCGAGGAGACTCTGGGGCCAACGTCCTGACTTTC	CASSARGDSGANVLTF
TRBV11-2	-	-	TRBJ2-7	TGTGCCAGCAGCCCCCGGGGTGTTAACTACGAGCAGTACTTC	CASSPRGVNYEQYF
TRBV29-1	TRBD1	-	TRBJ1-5	TGCAGCGCAAGAACGGACAGGGAAGATCAGCCCCAGCATTTT	CSARTDREDQPQHF
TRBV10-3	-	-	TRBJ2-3	TGTGCCATCTCTGACACCGTAACCCCAGATACGCAGTATTTT	CAISDTVTPDTQYF
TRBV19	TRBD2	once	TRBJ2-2	TGTGCCAGTAGTATCACCGGGACTAGCGTACCCACCGGGGAGCTGTTTTTT	CASSITGTSVPTGELFF
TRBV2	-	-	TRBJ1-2	TGTGCCAGCAGGGCCCTCAGAGGCGGCTACACCTTC	CASRALRGGYTF
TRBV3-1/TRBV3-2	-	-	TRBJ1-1	TGTGCCAGCAGCCAAGAAACAGCGAACACTGAAGCTTTCTTT	CASSQETANTEAFF
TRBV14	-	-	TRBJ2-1	TGTGCCAGCAGCCAAGGTGGTTCCAGTAAAAGCAATGAGCAGTTCTTC	CASSQGGSSKSNEQFF